Listed here are 28 T cell receptor beta chains from one sample, sequenced in a study of PD-1 and CTLA-4 blockade in melanoma. The assay was immunoSEQ multiplex PCR, and TCRdb's table has in-frame clones only and misses some. The sample has around 31,000 clones, approximately 89% seen once; the top ten hold about 9.4%. Specimen: CD8+ T cells from peripheral blood, collected from a patient given anti-PD-1 treatment. The receptors come from a human donor with melanoma.

The rearrangement links TRBV28 to TRBJ2-7; D is uncertain. Germline V lookup: CDR1 MDHEN, CDR2 SYDVKM. With 2 bases removed from V and 7 bases from J, the gap between germline ends came to 9 bases. The CDR3 sequence is 12 residues long. The CDR3 DNA reads TGTGCCAGCAGTTTAGGTAACCCAGAGCAGTACTTC. Residues: CASSLGNPEQYF.

V and J are TRBV28 and TRBJ1-4, with D uncertain. The CDR3 contains 15 residues. Per germline, CDR1 MDHEN and CDR2 SYDVKM. V was shortened by 1 base and J by 5 bases, with 11 bases between the two germline ends. CDR3 in DNA: TGTGCCAGCAGTTTATCGGCAGTCAGCAATGAAAAACTGTTTTTT. It yields the protein CASSLSAVSNEKLFF.

The rearrangement uses TRBV4-2 and TRBJ2-1; D perhaps matches TRBD1 (5 bases). Germline CDR1 reads LGHNA; CDR2 reads YNFKEQ. This CDR3 spans 11 amino acids. Trimming removed 5 bases at V and 9 bases at J, with 8 bases between. The CDR3 DNA reads as TGTGCCAGCAGCTCCCAGGGTGAGCAGTTCTTC. Translated, it gives CASSSQGEQFF.

The rearrangement joins TRBV9 to TRBJ1-3, with unresolved D. The CDR3 loop spans 15 amino acids. Trimming removed 3 bases from V and 0 bases from J, with 10 bases in between. Germline V gene data show CDR1 as SGDLS and CDR2 as YYNGEE. The CDR3 loop reads CASSESASSGNTIYF. In DNA, the CDR3 is TGTGCCAGCAGCGAATCGGCCAGCTCTGGAAACACCATATATTTT.

The chain carries TRBV29-1 and TRBJ1-2; D is possibly TRBD1 (5 bases). V dropped 6 bases and J dropped 8 bases, with 22 bases sitting between them. CDR3 length equals 14 residues. Germline loops: CDR1 SQVTM, CDR2 ANQGSEA. The DNA for the CDR3 is TGCAGCGTCACTGGGGCAAGTATCTCGGAAGGCTACACCTTC. Protein sequence: CSVTGASISEGYTF.

This chain uses TRBV5-6 with TRBJ2-1; D is perhaps TRBD1 or TRBD2 (5 bases each). The CDR3 consists of 15 residues. Germline V gene data show CDR1 as SGHDT and CDR2 as YYEEEE. V was pared by 3 bases and J by 10 bases, with 20 bases between. CDR3 protein: CASSWGTDPRREQFF. The CDR3 bases are TGTGCCAGCAGCTGGGGGACGGATCCCCGCAGGGAGCAGTTCTTC.

The V and J genes are TRBV21-1 and TRBJ1-5. TRBV21-1 is designated a pseudogene. The CDR3 loop spans 13 amino acids. CDR3 bases: TGTGCCAGCGGGGGAACACCTCCCTCGCCCCAGCATTTT. This encodes CASGGTPPSPQHF.

The rearrangement links TRBV5-1 to TRBJ2-7; TRBD1 matches 7 bases. CDR1 SGHRS and CDR2 YFSETQ come from the germline V gene. J gave up 0 bases and V 0 bases, and 3 bases lay outside the gene matches. The CDR3 loop spans 15 amino acids. CDR3 sequence: CASSLGWDSSYEQYF. CDR3 in DNA: TGCGCCAGCAGCTTGGGATGGGACAGCTCCTACGAGCAGTACTTC.

V is TRBV11-2 and J is TRBJ2-5; no firm D call. The CDR3 totals 14 residues. The V end was cut by 1 base, the J end by 2 bases, with 8 bases between. The germline CDR1 and CDR2 sequences are SGHAT and FQNNGV. The CDR3 sequence: CASSLGGSQETQYF. DNA of the CDR3: TGTGCCAGCAGCTTAGGTGGCAGTCAAGAGACCCAGTACTTC.

The chain couples TRBV5-8 to TRBJ1-1, with 11 bases matching TRBD1. Germline CDR1 is SGHTS and CDR2 is YDEGEE. Trimming cost V 2 bases and J 4 bases; bases outside gene matches: 4. The CDR3 extends over 15 amino acids. In nucleotides, the CDR3 is TGTGCCAGCAGCTTATGGGGACAGGGGGTCACTGAAGCTTTCTTT. This sequence encodes CASSLWGQGVTEAFF.

The rearrangement uses TRBV6-1 and TRBJ2-7; D gene uncertain. The CDR3 spans 14 residues. V was shortened by 0 bases and J by 2 bases, with 8 bases between the two germline ends. Germline V gene lookup returns CDR1 MNHNS and CDR2 SASEGT. The CDR3 nucleotides read TGTGCCAGCAGTGAAGCGATGATCCCCTACGAGCAGTACTTC. It translates to CASSEAMIPYEQYF.

J is TRBJ2-4 and V is TRBV25-1; a possible D gene is TRBD1 (5 bases). The CDR3 is 12 residues long. CDR1 and CDR2 from the germline V gene are MGHDK and SYGVNS. The V and J ends lost 2 bases and 8 bases respectively, with 7 bases between them. The CDR3 protein is CASSEAGYIQYF. The CDR3 coding sequence is TGTGCCAGCAGTGAAGCAGGGTACATTCAGTACTTC. Looking up the rest from reference TRBV25-1 and TRBJ2-4 gives the full variable domain: EADIYQTPRYLVIGTGKKITLECSQTMGHDKMYWYQQDPGMELHLIHYSYGVNSTEKGDLSSESTVSRIRTEHFPLTLESARPSHTSQYLCASSEAGYIQYFGAGTRLSVL.

The chain has TRBV6-6 and TRBJ1-1; D unresolved. The V end lost 10 bases, the J end lost 4 bases, and 13 bases lay between the germline ends. The CDR3 extends over 12 amino acids. Germline loops: CDR1 MNHNY, CDR2 SVGAGI (reference sequence). DNA for the CDR3: TGTGCCAACCTCAGCCGGGGCACTGAAGCTTTCTTT. This sequence encodes CANLSRGTEAFF.

This clone is a singleton in its sample. The rearrangement uses TRBV3-1 (or the pseudogene TRBV3-2) and TRBJ2-1; 11 positions agree with TRBD2. Trimming at V came to 1 base and at J to 4 bases, leaving 6 bases not matched to a gene. This CDR3 is 17 amino acids long. Germline CDR1 LGHDT, CDR2 YNNKEL (reference sequence). The CDR3 loop is CASSQVAGGPPYNEQFF. In DNA, the CDR3 is TGTGCCAGCAGCCAAGTAGCGGGAGGGCCCCCATACAATGAGCAGTTCTTC.

In DNA, the CDR3 is TGTGCCAGCAGCCCTAGCGGGAGCTCCTACAATGAGCAGTTCTTC. Translated, it gives CASSPSGSSYNEQFF. V gene TRBV7-9 combines with J gene TRBJ2-1; TRBD2 agrees at 10 bases. Germline lookup yields CDR1 SEHNR and CDR2 FQNEAQ (reference sequence). V shed 5 bases, J shed 0 bases, and the junction held 1 base outside the gene matches. The CDR3 runs 15 residues.

The genes are TRBV28 and TRBJ1-3, with 9 bases identical to TRBD1. The CDR3 is 15 residues long. Germline V CDR1 and CDR2: MDHEN, SYDVKM. Unmatched junction bases numbered 5, after V lost 4 bases and J lost 4 bases. CDR3 region: CASSSGQGRGNTIYF. In DNA, the CDR3 is TGTGCCAGCAGTTCAGGACAGGGGAGAGGAAACACCATATATTTT.

The V call is TRBV6-5, the J call TRBJ2-7; a weak D match, TRBD2 (6 bases). The CDR3 has 14 amino acids. Germline CDR1 MNHEY, CDR2 SVGAGI. V lost 4 bases, J lost 0 bases, and 10 bases lay in between. The CDR3 protein is CASSSSVNSYEQYF. Here the CDR3 DNA reads TGTGCCAGCAGTTCTAGCGTAAACTCCTACGAGCAGTACTTC.

J is TRBJ2-3 and V is TRBV2, with D hard to call. Between the trimmed V and J ends, which lost 4 bases and 6 bases, there was a span of 8 bases. This CDR3 spans 12 amino acids. The germline CDR1 and CDR2 sequences are SNHLY and FYNNEI. The CDR3 DNA reads TGTGCCAGCAGTGGTAGGGCCGATACGCAGTATTTT. Translating it yields CASSGRADTQYF. Full variable domain (remainder filled in from reference TRBV2 and TRBJ2-3): EPEVTQTPSHQVTQMGQEVILRCVPISNHLYFYWYRQILGQKVEFLVSFYNNEISEKSEIFDDQFSVERPDGSNFTLKIRSTKLEDSAMYFCASSGRADTQYFGPGTRLTVL.

The CDR3 DNA reads as TGTGCCAGCAGTCCTTTGGTGGGGAGGGGGAACACTGAAGCTTTCTTT. Translating gives CASSPLVGRGNTEAFF. V is TRBV27 and J is TRBJ1-1; possibly TRBD1 for D (5 bases). CDR1 MNHEY and CDR2 SMNVEV come from the germline V gene (reference sequence). The CDR3 covers 16 residues. V was shortened by 5 bases and J by 1 base, with 17 bases between the two germline ends.

The chain joins TRBV19 to TRBJ1-4; D not certain. Per the germline V gene, CDR1 is LNHDA and CDR2 is SQIVND (reference sequence). The CDR3 spans 15 residues. Deletions cut 3 bases from V and 8 bases from J, with 16 bases between. CDR3 in DNA: TGTGCCAGTAGTATTATGCAAGGTGGAAGCGAAAAACTGTTTTTT. Translated, it gives CASSIMQGGSEKLFF.

This rearrangement joins TRBV11-2 to TRBJ1-2, with TRBD1 matching 7 bases. Germline V lookup: CDR1 SGHAT, CDR2 FQNNGV. Trimming removed 1 base from V and 6 bases from J; junction bases left unmatched: 8. The CDR3 has 15 amino acids. The CDR3 region is CASSLVSQGGHGYTF. The CDR3 DNA reads as TGTGCCAGCAGCTTAGTTTCCCAAGGGGGCCATGGCTACACCTTC.

This chain uses TRBV5-1 with TRBJ2-7, with TRBD2 as a possible D gene (6 bases). V was cut by 4 bases and J by 6 bases, with 8 bases left in between. There are 11 residues in the CDR3. Germline CDR1 reads SGHRS; CDR2 reads YFSETQ. CDR3 sequence (DNA): TGCGCCAGCAGCGTCGGGGGCGAGCAGTACTTC. Protein sequence: CASSVGGEQYF.

V gene TRBV27 combines with J gene TRBJ2-1; 7 bases line up with TRBD1. Trimming removed 4 bases from V and 10 bases from J; junction bases left unmatched: 7. Germline-derived CDR1 and CDR2 are MNHEY and SMNVEV (reference sequence). The CDR3 has 13 residues. For the CDR3, the DNA is TGTGCCAGCAGTTCTACAGGGGCCGGGGAGCAGTTCTTC. Amino acid sequence: CASSSTGAGEQFF.

This rearrangement joins TRBV27 to TRBJ2-7; D unresolved. V was trimmed by 2 bases and J by 2 bases, leaving 10 bases between them. The germline gives CDR1 MNHEY, CDR2 SMNVEV (reference sequence). The CDR3 has 14 amino acids. The CDR3 coding sequence is TGTGCCAGCAGTTTACTTGGTGGAGCCTACGAGCAGTACTTC. Translation gives CASSLLGGAYEQYF.

The chain links TRBV7-2 to TRBJ1-2; D is uncertain. This CDR3 is built from 14 residues. Looked up from germline, CDR1 is SGHTA and CDR2 is FQGNSA. The ends were cut back, 5 bases at V and 3 bases at J, with 13 bases in the middle. The CDR3 DNA reads TGTGCCAGCAGCACCCTCGGGGTTGACTATGGCTACACCTTC. Translated: CASSTLGVDYGYTF.

This chain connects TRBV11-2 to TRBJ2-7; the match to TRBD1 covers 7 bases. The CDR3 loop spans 14 amino acids. The germline V gene has CDR1 SGHAT and CDR2 FQNNGV. The V and J ends lost 11 bases and 1 base, in that order; junction bases with no gene match: 11. The CDR3, as DNA: TGTGCCTCTACCTCCGGGACAGTATCCTACGAGCAGTACTTC. Translation gives CASTSGTVSYEQYF.

This clone was seen only once. The rearrangement joins TRBV6-4 to TRBJ2-3, with a tentative D call TRBD1 (5 bases). Looked up from germline, CDR1 is MRHNA and CDR2 is SNTAGT. The V end lost 0 bases, the J end lost 2 bases, and 9 bases lay between the germline ends. The CDR3 is 15 residues long. CDR3 loop: CASSDSRGSTDTQYF. CDR3 nucleotide sequence: TGTGCCAGCAGTGACTCAAGGGGTTCCACAGATACGCAGTATTTT.

This clone was seen a single time. The V gene is TRBV24-1, the J gene TRBJ1-2; D gene ambiguous. Germline V gene lookup returns CDR1 KGHDR and CDR2 SFDVKD. The CDR3 sequence is 14 residues long. Trimming took 1 base from V and 3 from J, leaving 8 bases between them. The CDR3 DNA reads TGTGCCACCAGTGATTTAGGCGTAGACTATGGCTACACCTTC. Its protein product is CATSDLGVDYGYTF.